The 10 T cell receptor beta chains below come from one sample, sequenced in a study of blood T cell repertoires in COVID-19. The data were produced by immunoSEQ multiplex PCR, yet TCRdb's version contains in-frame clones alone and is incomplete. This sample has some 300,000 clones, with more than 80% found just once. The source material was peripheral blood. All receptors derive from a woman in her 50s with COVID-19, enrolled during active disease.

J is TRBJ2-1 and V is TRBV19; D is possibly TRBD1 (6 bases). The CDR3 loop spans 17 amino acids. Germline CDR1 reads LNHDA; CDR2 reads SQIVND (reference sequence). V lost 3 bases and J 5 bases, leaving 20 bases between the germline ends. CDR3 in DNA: TGTGCCAGTAGTATCAGGGGCGATCGGCTAGCTAACAATGAGCAGTTCTTC. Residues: CASSIRGDRLANNEQFF.

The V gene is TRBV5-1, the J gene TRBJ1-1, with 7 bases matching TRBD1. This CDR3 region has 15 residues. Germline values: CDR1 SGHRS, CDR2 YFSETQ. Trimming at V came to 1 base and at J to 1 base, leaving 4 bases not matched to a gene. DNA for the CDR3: TGCGCCAGCAGCTTGACAGGGGACCCGAACACTGAAGCTTTCTTT. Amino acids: CASSLTGDPNTEAFF.

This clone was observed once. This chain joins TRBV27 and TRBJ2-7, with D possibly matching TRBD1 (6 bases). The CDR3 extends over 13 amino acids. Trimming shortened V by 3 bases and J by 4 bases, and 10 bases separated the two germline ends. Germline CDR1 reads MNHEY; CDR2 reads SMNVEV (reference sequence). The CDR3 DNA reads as TGTGCCAGCAGTTTGCAGGGGCAATACGAGCAGTACTTC. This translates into CASSLQGQYEQYF.

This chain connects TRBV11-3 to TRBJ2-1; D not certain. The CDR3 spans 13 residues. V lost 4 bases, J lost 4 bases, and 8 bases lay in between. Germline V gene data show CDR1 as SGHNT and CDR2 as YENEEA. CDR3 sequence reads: CASSWLEYNEQFF. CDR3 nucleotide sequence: TGTGCCAGCAGCTGGTTGGAGTACAATGAGCAGTTCTTC.

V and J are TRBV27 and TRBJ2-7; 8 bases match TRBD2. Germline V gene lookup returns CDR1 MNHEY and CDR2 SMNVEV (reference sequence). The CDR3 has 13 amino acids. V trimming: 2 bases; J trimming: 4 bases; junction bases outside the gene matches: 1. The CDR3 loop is CASSLAGGYEQYF. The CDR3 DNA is TGTGCCAGCAGTTTAGCGGGAGGATACGAGCAGTACTTC.

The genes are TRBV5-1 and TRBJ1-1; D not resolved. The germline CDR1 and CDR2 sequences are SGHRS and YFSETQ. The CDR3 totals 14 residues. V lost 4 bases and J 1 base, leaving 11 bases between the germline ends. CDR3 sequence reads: CASSPNPWNTEAFF. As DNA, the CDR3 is TGCGCCAGCAGCCCTAATCCATGGAACACTGAAGCTTTCTTT.

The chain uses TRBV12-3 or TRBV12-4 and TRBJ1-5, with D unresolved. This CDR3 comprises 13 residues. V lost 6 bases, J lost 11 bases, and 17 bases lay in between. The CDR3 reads CASSKDIPRTQHF. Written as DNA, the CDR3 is TGTGCCAGCAGCAAAGATATCCCGAGGACCCAGCATTTT.

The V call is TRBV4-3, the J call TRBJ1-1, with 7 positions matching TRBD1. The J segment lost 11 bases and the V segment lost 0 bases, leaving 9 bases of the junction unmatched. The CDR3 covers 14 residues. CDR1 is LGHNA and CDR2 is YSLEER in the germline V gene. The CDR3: CASSQDQAGGRAFF. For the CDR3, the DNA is TGCGCCAGCAGCCAAGATCAGGCAGGGGGTCGGGCTTTCTTT.

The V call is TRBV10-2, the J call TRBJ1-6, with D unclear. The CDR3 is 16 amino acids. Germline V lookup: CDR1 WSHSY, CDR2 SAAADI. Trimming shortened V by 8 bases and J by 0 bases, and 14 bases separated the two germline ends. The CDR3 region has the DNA TGCGCCAGCCTCAATTTTTCTAGCTCCTATAATTCACCCCTCCACTTT. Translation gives CASLNFSSSYNSPLHF.

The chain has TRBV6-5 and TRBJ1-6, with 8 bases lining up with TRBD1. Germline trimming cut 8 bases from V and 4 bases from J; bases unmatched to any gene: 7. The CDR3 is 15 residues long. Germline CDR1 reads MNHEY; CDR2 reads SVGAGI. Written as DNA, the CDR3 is TGTGCCAGCGGAGGGACAGGAATATATAATTCACCCCTCCACTTT. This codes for CASGGTGIYNSPLHF.